This TCR beta chain was obtained from a study of beta chain features in type 1 diabetes. On the study more broadly: Researchers looked at fewer than 120,000,000 sorted cells across all samples.

The length of the CDR3 is 14 residues. Germline CDR1 is KGHSH and CDR2 is LQKENI. The V end lost 3 bases, the J end lost 6 bases, and 15 bases lay between the germline ends. Broader study findings: More deletions and fewer insertions at VDJ junctions were found in patients with type 1 diabetes.

Only a few counts were recorded for this clone. No antigen is known for it. Reverse transcribing all isolated RNA meant expressed TCRB transcripts were sequenced. Profiled with immunoSEQ multiplex PCR; TCRdb holds only in-frame clones, not every one. The sample has 850,000 to 900,000 clones; roughly 17% are singletons. The chain carries TRBV18 and TRBJ2-7, with D possibly TRBD2 on 5 matching bases. This receptor was obtained from a woman aged 18-29 years in good health. Sequencing was done on a sample of naive CD4+ T cells from blood. The CDR3 reads CASSPPAGKLEQYF. The CDR3 DNA reads TGTGCCAGCTCACCTCCGGCGGGTAAGCTCGAGCAGTACTTC.